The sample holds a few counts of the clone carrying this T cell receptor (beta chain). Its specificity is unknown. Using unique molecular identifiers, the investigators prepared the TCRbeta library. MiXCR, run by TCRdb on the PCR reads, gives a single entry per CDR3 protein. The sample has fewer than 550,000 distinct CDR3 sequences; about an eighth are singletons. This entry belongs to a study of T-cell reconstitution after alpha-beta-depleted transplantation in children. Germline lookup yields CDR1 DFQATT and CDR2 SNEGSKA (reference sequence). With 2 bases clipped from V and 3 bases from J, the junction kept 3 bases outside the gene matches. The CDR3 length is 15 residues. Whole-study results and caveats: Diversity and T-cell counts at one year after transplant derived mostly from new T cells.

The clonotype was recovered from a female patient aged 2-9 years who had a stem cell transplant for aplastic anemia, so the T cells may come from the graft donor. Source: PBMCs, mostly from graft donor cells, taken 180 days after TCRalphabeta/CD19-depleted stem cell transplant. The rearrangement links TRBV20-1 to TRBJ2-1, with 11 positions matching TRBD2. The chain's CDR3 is CSARSLAGGYNEQFF. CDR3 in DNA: TGCAGTGCTAGAAGTCTAGCGGGAGGCTACAATGAGCAGTTCTTC.